What follows are 11 T cell receptor beta chains derived from one specimen sequenced in a study of Graves' ophthalmopathy and Graves' hyperthyroidism. Amplified material comprised TCR beta CDR3 regions derived from RNA transcripts. Scientists carried out first-round RT-PCR using HTBI primers and then a second-round multiplex PCR. Via MiXCR, TCRdb re-called the multiplex PCR reads, giving one row per CDR3 protein. The sample lists hundreds of thousands of distinct CDR3 sequences; roughly 20% were seen once. The sample taken for sequencing was peripheral blood. Every receptor here comes from a woman under 30 with stable Graves' hyperthyroidism. Some clones in this sample may be carry-over from other donors' samples.

This chain connects TRBV4-1 to TRBJ2-5, with TRBD1 identical over 9 bases. The V gene end was trimmed by 1 base and the J gene end by 1 base; junction bases not matched to a gene: 7. Germline loops: CDR1 MGHRA, CDR2 YSYEKL. This CDR3 region has 17 residues. Written as DNA, the CDR3 is TGCGCCAGCAGCCAAGGGACTAGGACAGGGGCCCAAGAGACCCAGTACTTC. It is translated as CASSQGTRTGAQETQYF.

This clonotype was picked up many times. The chain recombines TRBV6-2 or TRBV6-3 with TRBJ1-1; 9 bases are a match to TRBD1. This CDR3 region has 12 residues. Looked up from germline, CDR1 is MNHEY and CDR2 is SVGEGT. The J segment lost 11 bases and the V segment lost 3 bases, leaving 4 bases of the junction unmatched. The CDR3 sequence: CASSYGTGRAFF. CDR3 DNA: TGTGCCAGCAGTTATGGGACAGGGCGTGCTTTCTTT.

The chain employs TRBV18 and TRBJ1-3; TRBD1 is a possible D gene (5 bases). The V gene lost 5 bases and the J gene lost 3 bases, with 8 bases spanning the gap. From germline, CDR1 is KGHSH and CDR2 LQKENI. The length of the CDR3 is 13 residues. CDR3 DNA: TGTGCCAGCTCAACAGGATTTGGAAACACCATATATTTT. This translates into CASSTGFGNTIYF.

Many counts were recorded for this clonotype. CDR3 sequence: CASSLRLAGPGDQYF. CDR3 DNA sequence: TGTGCCAGCAGTTTAAGGCTAGCGGGACCCGGTGACCAGTACTTC. The chain links TRBV28 to TRBJ2-5; 9 nucleotides line up with TRBD2. The CDR3 is 15 residues long. Germline-derived CDR1 and CDR2 are MDHEN and SYDVKM. J gave up 10 bases and V 2 bases, and 11 bases lay outside the gene matches.

The chain recombines TRBV18 with TRBJ1-2, with D maybe TRBD1 (5 bases). The germline V gene has CDR1 KGHSH and CDR2 LQKENI. The CDR3 extends over 18 amino acids. With 0 bases removed from V and 1 base from J, the gap between germline ends came to 18 bases. CDR3 coding DNA: TGTGCCAGCTCACCACCGAACGTTTTGGACATCGATAACTATGGCTACACCTTC. Translation gives CASSPPNVLDIDNYGYTF.

This clonotype was observed at least ten times. J is TRBJ2-7 and V is TRBV20-1; 7 bases fit TRBD1. Trimming removed 6 bases from V and 2 bases from J; junction bases left unmatched: 10. CDR1 and CDR2 (germline): DFQATT, SNEGSKA (reference sequence). The CDR3 runs to 14 residues. In nucleotides, the CDR3 is TGCAGTGCACGTTATGGGACAGCCGCCTACGAGCAGTACTTC. Translating it yields CSARYGTAAYEQYF.

This clonotype was observed a few times. Sequence at one end of the junction differs from germline and may be a read error. This chain uses TRBV13 with TRBJ2-5; 9 positions agree with TRBD2. This CDR3 spans 18 amino acids. Germline lookup yields CDR1 PRHDT and CDR2 FYEKMQ (reference sequence). CDR3 nucleotides: TGTGCCAGCAGCGCGGGACTAGCAGAGAGATGGGGCCAAGAGACCAAGTACTTC. Protein product: CASSAGLAERWGQETKYF.

The rearrangement uses TRBV6-4 and TRBJ1-1, with 9 bases aligning to TRBD1. There are 19 residues in the CDR3. V dropped 5 bases and J dropped 3; count of bases not matched to a gene: 19. From germline, CDR1 is MRHNA and CDR2 SNTAGT. For the CDR3, the DNA is TGTGCCAGCAGTCCGACTCGGACAGGGGTGAGTTGGGGTGACACTGAAGCTTTCTTT. Protein: CASSPTRTGVSWGDTEAFF.

About this clonotype: A much larger clone differs by one base, so this may be a read error. The chain combines TRBV12-3 or TRBV12-4 with TRBJ2-2, with TRBD2 as a possible D gene (5 bases). CDR3 length: 14 amino acids. CDR3 region: CASSGRLNTGELCF. The CDR3 nucleotides are TGTGCCAGCAGTGGACGGTTGAACACCGGGGAGCTGTGTTTT.

This clonotype has a count of ten or more. The chain is built from TRBV3-1 and TRBJ2-7, with a tentative D call TRBD2 (7 bases). CDR3 length equals 16 residues. CDR1 and CDR2 (germline): LGHDT, YNNKEL (reference sequence). V lost 1 base, J lost 2 bases, and 15 bases lay in between. The CDR3 spells CASSQGGGAGTYEQYF. CDR3 DNA: TGTGCCAGCAGCCAAGGAGGGGGGGCGGGCACCTACGAGCAGTACTTC.

This clonotype was picked up many times. The rearrangement joins TRBV9 to TRBJ2-7; no reliable D call. CDR1 and CDR2 from the germline V gene are SGDLS and YYNGEE. The CDR3 is 14 residues long. V lost 0 bases, J lost 2 bases, and 9 bases lay in between. CDR3 in amino acids: CASSVATEAYEQYF. In DNA form, the CDR3 reads TGTGCCAGCAGCGTAGCTACGGAAGCCTACGAGCAGTACTTC. The whole variable domain, filled in from reference TRBV9 and TRBJ2-7, reads DSGVTQTPKHLITATGQRVTLRCSPRSGDLSVYWYQQSLDQGLQFLIQYYNGEERAKGNILERFSAQQFPDLHSELNLSSLELGDSALYFCASSVATEAYEQYFGPGTRLTVT.